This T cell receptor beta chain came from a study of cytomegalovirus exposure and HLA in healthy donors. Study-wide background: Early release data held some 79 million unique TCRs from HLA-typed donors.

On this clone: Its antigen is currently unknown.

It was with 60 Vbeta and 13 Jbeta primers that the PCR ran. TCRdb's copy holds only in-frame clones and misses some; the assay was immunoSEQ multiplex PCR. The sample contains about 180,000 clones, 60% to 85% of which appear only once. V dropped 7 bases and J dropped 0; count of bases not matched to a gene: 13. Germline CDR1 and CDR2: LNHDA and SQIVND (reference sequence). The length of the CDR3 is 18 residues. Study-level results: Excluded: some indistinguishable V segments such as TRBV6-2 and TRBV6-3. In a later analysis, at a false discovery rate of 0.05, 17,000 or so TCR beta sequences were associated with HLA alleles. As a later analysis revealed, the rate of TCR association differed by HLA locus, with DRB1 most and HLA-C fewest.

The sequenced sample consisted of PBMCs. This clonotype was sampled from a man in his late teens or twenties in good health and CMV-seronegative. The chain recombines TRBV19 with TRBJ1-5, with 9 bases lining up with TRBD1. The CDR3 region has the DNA TGTGCCAGTACCGGCGTGACAGGGGGAGGATATAGCAATCAGCCCCAGCATTTT. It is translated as CASTGVTGGGYSNQPQHF.